The rows below give T cell receptor beta chains drawn from one sample of a study of blood T cell repertoires in COVID-19. The data were produced by immunoSEQ multiplex PCR, yet TCRdb's version contains in-frame clones alone and is incomplete. This repertoire shows 120,000 to 150,000 clones, roughly 86% found once; its top ten account for approximately 16%. Sequencing was carried out using peripheral blood. The receptor set was obtained from a human donor with acute or convalescent COVID-19. The donor label of this sample is uncertain. Each CDR3 is given with its conserved first and last residue. Fields, in order: J gene, D gene, V gene, clone size, CDR3 DNA, CDR3 protein. The D gene is left open where the match is weak. Rows give clone size only sometimes, using once, few, many, or a class for an expanded clone.

TRBJ2-5 . TRBV5-4 . TGTGCCAGCAGCTTCCGACAGGGAGGCGAGACCCAGTACTTC CASSFRQGGETQYF
TRBJ1-5 . TRBV6-5 . TGTGCCAGCAATCCACAGGGAACAGTATATCAGCCCCAGCATTTT CASNPQGTVYQPQHF
TRBJ2-1 TRBD2 TRBV7-8 . TGTGCCAGCAGAATGGGCCGACTAGCGGGGCCCCGCTCCTACAATGAGCAGTTCTTC CASRMGRLAGPRSYNEQFF
TRBJ2-7 TRBD2 TRBV19 once TGTGCCAGTAGTCGGGCGGGGGAACCCTACGAGCAGTACTTC CASSRAGEPYEQYF
TRBJ1-3 TRBD1 TRBV12-5 . TGTGCTAGTGGCCCCGGACAGGGGGGAAACACCATATATTTT CASGPGQGGNTIYF
TRBJ2-3 . TRBV7-2 . TGTGCCAGCAGCTTCTCTACTAGCACAGATACGCAGTATTTT CASSFSTSTDTQYF
TRBJ1-3 . TRBV27 . TGTGCCAGCAGTTCTCCCAGACAGAGCTCTGGAAACACCATATATTTT CASSSPRQSSGNTIYF
TRBJ2-7 . TRBV19 . TGTGCCAGTAGTATAGGGGGCGGAAGAGGCGAGCAGTACTTC CASSIGGGRGEQYF
TRBJ1-4 TRBD1 TRBV14 once TGTGCCAGCAGCCGTCCCGGGACAGGGTTTAATGAAAAACTGTTTTTT CASSRPGTGFNEKLFF
TRBJ2-5 . TRBV3-1/TRBV3-2 . TGTGCCAGCATCATGGGGGCCGGAGAGACCCAGTACTTC CASIMGAGETQYF
TRBJ2-1 TRBD2 TRBV15 . TGTGCCACCAGCCCCGACGGGGGGAATGAGCAGTTCTTC CATSPDGGNEQFF
TRBJ1-3 TRBD1 TRBV30 once TGTGCCCTGATGACAGGGTTTTCTGGAAACACCATATATTTT CALMTGFSGNTIYF
TRBJ1-2 TRBD1 TRBV19 . TGTGCCAGTAGTATAGTCGGACGCAGACAGGGAGGCTACACCTTC CASSIVGRRQGGYTF
TRBJ1-4 . TRBV4-2 . TGTGCCAGCAGCCGATCCAGAGCAGGGGCAACTAATGAAAAACTGTTTTTT CASSRSRAGATNEKLFF
TRBJ1-2 . TRBV7-2 . TGTGCCAGCAGCTTAACCGGGGGGCCTGGCTACACCTTC CASSLTGGPGYTF
TRBJ2-7 TRBD1 TRBV11-3 . TGTGCCAGGACAGGGGGGATTCCCTCCTACGAGCAGTACTTC CARTGGIPSYEQYF
TRBJ2-7 . TRBV5-4 . TGTGCCAGCAGCTTGGTCGGCGCCGGGTTCTACGAGCAGTACTTC CASSLVGAGFYEQYF
TRBJ1-3 . TRBV9 . TGTGCCAGCAGCGTAGTTGACGAGACGGAGTCCAGCTCTGGAAACACCATATATTTT CASSVVDETESSSGNTIYF
TRBJ1-2 . TRBV7-9 . TGTGCCAGCAGCCTCCCCCCAGGCAGGATATATGGCTACACCTTC CASSLPPGRIYGYTF
TRBJ2-3 . TRBV4-1 . TGCGCCAGCAGCCAGCAGGGCACAGATACGCAGTATTTT CASSQQGTDTQYF
TRBJ2-5 . TRBV13 . TGTGCCAGCAGCTATTCGGGGGTCCTCCAAGAGACCCAGTACTTC CASSYSGVLQETQYF
TRBJ1-5 . TRBV6-5 . TGTGCCAGCAGTTACGGCTTAGGGGTACAGCCCCAGCATTTT CASSYGLGVQPQHF
TRBJ2-5 . TRBV5-1 . TGCGCCAGCAGTACAGAGGGGGGGAGAGAGACCCAGTACTTC CASSTEGGRETQYF
TRBJ1-4 . TRBV3-1/TRBV3-2 few TGTGCCAGCAGCCAAGTGGAGGAAAAACTGTTTTTT CASSQVEEKLFF
TRBJ1-1 TRBD1 TRBV2 . TGTGCCAGCAGTGGACAGGGTAGGACTGAAGCTTTCTTT CASSGQGRTEAFF
TRBJ2-7 TRBD1 TRBV30 . TGTGCCTGGAGTCCCGGGACAGGGATTTACGAGCAGTACTTC CAWSPGTGIYEQYF
TRBJ1-1 TRBD1 TRBV5-6 . TGTGCCAGCAGCTTTTGGACCGGGACAGGGAACACTGAAGCTTTCTTT CASSFWTGTGNTEAFF
TRBJ2-7 . TRBV7-2 . TGTGCCAGCAGCTACTCCCACCAACTAGGAAGCTACGAGCAGTACTTC CASSYSHQLGSYEQYF
TRBJ2-1 TRBD1 TRBV18 . TGTGCCAGCTCAGAGAACAGGGGGGATGAGCAGTTCTTC CASSENRGDEQFF
TRBJ1-1 . TRBV18 . TGTTACGCCGGGGACTTGAACACTGAAGCTTTCTTT CYAGDLNTEAFF
TRBJ1-4 TRBD1 TRBV5-4 . TGTGCCAGCAGCGGTCCGGGACAGGCTAATGAAAAACTGTTTTTT CASSGPGQANEKLFF
TRBJ1-1 . TRBV12-3/TRBV12-4 . TGTGCCAGCAGTTTAGCCAGGGTCACTGAAGCTTTCTTT CASSLARVTEAFF
TRBJ2-7 TRBD1 TRBV18 many TGTGCCAGCTCACCCCGGGACAGGGCCCACGAGCAGTACTTC CASSPRDRAHEQYF
TRBJ2-3 TRBD2 TRBV18 . TGTGCCAGCTCACCTGCACTAGCGCCCACCCCCACGCAGTATTTT CASSPALAPTPTQYF
TRBJ2-1 . TRBV4-2 . TGTGCCAGCAGCCAACCGGGGGATGAGCAGTTCTTC CASSQPGDEQFF
TRBJ2-5 . TRBV5-4 . TGTGCCAGCAGCCCCCGAGGCCCCCAAGAGACCCAGTACTTC CASSPRGPQETQYF
TRBJ2-2 . TRBV18 . TGTGCCAGCTCACCAGCGGGGAACACCGGGGAGCTGTTTTTT CASSPAGNTGELFF
TRBJ2-5 . TRBV30 . TGTGCCTGGAGTACCACCAGGGGTCCCCAAGAGACCCAGTACTTC CAWSTTRGPQETQYF
TRBJ2-3 . TRBV6-5 . TGTGCCAGCAGTTACTCTGACTTCACAGATACGCAGTATTTT CASSYSDFTDTQYF
TRBJ2-2 TRBD2 TRBV7-9 . TGTGCCAGCAGCCTCCCTAGCGGGGCACTCACCGGGGAGCTGTTTTTT CASSLPSGALTGELFF
TRBJ1-6 TRBD1 TRBV27 . TGTGCCAGCAGCAATGGACAGGTTTATAATTCACCCCTCCACTTT CASSNGQVYNSPLHF